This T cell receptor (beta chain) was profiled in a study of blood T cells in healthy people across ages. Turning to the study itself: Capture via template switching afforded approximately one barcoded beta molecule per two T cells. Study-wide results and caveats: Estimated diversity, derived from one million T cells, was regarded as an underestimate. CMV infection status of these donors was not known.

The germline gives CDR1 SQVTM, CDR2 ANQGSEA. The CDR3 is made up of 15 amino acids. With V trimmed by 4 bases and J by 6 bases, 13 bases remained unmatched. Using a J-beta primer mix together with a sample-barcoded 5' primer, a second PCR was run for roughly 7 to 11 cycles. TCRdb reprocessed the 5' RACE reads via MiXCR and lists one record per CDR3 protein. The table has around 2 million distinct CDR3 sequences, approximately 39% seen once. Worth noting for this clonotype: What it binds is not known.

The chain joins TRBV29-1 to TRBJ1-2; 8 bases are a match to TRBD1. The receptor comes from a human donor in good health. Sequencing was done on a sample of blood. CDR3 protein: CSVGAQGARSNGYTF. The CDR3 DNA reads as TGCAGCGTTGGAGCCCAGGGGGCAAGGTCGAATGGCTACACCTTC.